These 13 T cell receptor beta chains were all obtained from the same sample, sequenced in a study of human T cells and chemical hapten exposure. The time point was: patch test 1, 2 weeks after DPC sensitization. Treatment: therapeutic diphenylcyclopropenone sensitization with weekly scalp DPC. TCRdb re-called the RACE reads with MiXCR, one entry per CDR3 protein. This sample has some 82,000 distinct CDR3 sequences, with roughly 10% found just once. The sample here was whole blood, taken in connection with sensitization to the hapten diphenylcyclopropenone (DPC). The receptors originated from a woman between 45 and 60 years old with alopecia areata. Some clones in this sample may be carry-over from other donors' samples.

The V call is TRBV18, the J call TRBJ1-2; 7 nucleotides line up with TRBD1. Germline V CDR1 and CDR2: KGHSH, LQKENI. V lost 6 bases to trimming and J lost 0 bases; unmatched junction nucleotides: 7. This CDR3 has 15 residues. The CDR3 sequence: CASSFTGDPNYGYTF. The CDR3 DNA sequence: TGTGCCAGCTCGTTCACAGGGGACCCTAACTATGGCTACACCTTC.

As for this clonotype: The junction differs from germline at one of its ends, possibly a read error. The V gene is TRBV29-1, the J gene TRBJ2-7; 8 bases align to TRBD2. The CDR3 sequence is 14 residues long. The germline CDR1 and CDR2 sequences are SQVTM and ANQGSEA. The CDR3 here is CSAGRGGGTYGQYF. In nucleotides, the CDR3 is TGCAGCGCCGGGAGGGGGGGAGGAACCTACGGGCAGTACTTC.

The chain couples TRBV15 to TRBJ2-7, with a possible D match to TRBD2 (6 bases). Germline V gene data show CDR1 as LNHNV and CDR2 as YYDKDF (reference sequence). V lost 6 bases to trimming and J lost 6 bases, with 15 bases between them. CDR3 size: 13 residues. CDR3 sequence reads: CATSSSGGLEQYF. CDR3 coding DNA: TGTGCCACCAGTAGTAGCGGAGGCCTCGAGCAGTACTTC.

The J gene is TRBJ2-5, the V gene TRBV5-1; tentatively, D is TRBD1 (6 bases). Trimming shortened V by 4 bases and J by 5 bases, and 18 bases separated the two germline ends. The germline V gene encodes CDR1 SGHRS and CDR2 YFSETQ. The CDR3 runs 15 residues. In DNA form, the CDR3 reads TGCGCCAGCAGCCCCGCCGGGACACCTCGGGAGACCCAGTACTTC. Its translation is CASSPAGTPRETQYF. The complete variable domain, with remaining parts taken from reference TRBV5-1 and TRBJ2-5, reads KAGVTQTPRYLIKTRGQQVTLSCSPISGHRSVSWYQQTPGQGLQFLFEYFSETQRNKGNFPGRFSGRQFSNSRSEMNVSTLELGDSALYLCASSPAGTPRETQYFGPGTRLLVL.

The sample holds many counts of this clonotype. The CDR3 DNA follows: TGTGCCAGCAGCATTGGGGACAGGGACTCTGGGGCCAACGTCCTGACTTTC. It encodes CASSIGDRDSGANVLTF. This chain joins TRBV28 and TRBJ2-6; 9 positions match TRBD1. The ends lost 6 bases at V and 0 bases at J; junction bases unmatched: 6. Germline-derived CDR1 and CDR2 are MDHEN and SYDVKM. The CDR3 sequence is 17 residues long.

This clonotype was counted ten times or more. The CDR3, as DNA: TGCAGTGCTTTCCTCCAGTATGGCTACACCTTC. Amino acid sequence: CSAFLQYGYTF. The rearrangement uses TRBV20-1 and TRBJ1-2; D unresolved. V was pared by 5 bases and J by 5 bases, with 9 bases between. The CDR3 runs to 11 residues. Germline CDR1 reads DFQATT; CDR2 reads SNEGSKA (reference sequence).

This clonotype was detected a few times. The chain links TRBV5-4 to TRBJ2-5, with D tentatively TRBD1 (6 bases). The CDR3 has 14 amino acids. Germline-derived CDR1 and CDR2 are SGHNT and YYREEE (reference sequence). Trimming shortened V by 3 bases and J by 7 bases, and 16 bases separated the two germline ends. Here the CDR3 reads CASSSGRGSWTQYF. The CDR3 DNA is TGTGCCAGCAGCTCCGGTAGGGGGTCCTGGACCCAGTACTTC. The whole variable domain, remainder taken from reference TRBV5-4 and TRBJ2-5, is ETGVTQSPTHLIKTRGQQVTLRCSSQSGHNTVSWYQQALGQGPQFIFQYYREEENGRGNFPPRFSGLQFPNYSSELNVNALELDDSALYLCASSSGRGSWTQYFGPGTRLLVL.

This clonotype was recorded at least ten times. The chain joins TRBV6-2 or TRBV6-3 to TRBJ1-2; the D is unclear. Germline V gene lookup returns CDR1 MNHEY and CDR2 SVGEGT. V lost 8 bases and J 6 bases, leaving 13 bases between the germline ends. The CDR3 has 12 residues. CDR3: CASALERNGYTF. The CDR3, as DNA: TGTGCCAGCGCTCTAGAGAGAAATGGCTACACCTTC.

This clonotype was seen a few times. This chain joins TRBV7-6 and TRBJ2-1, with 8 bases matching TRBD2. Germline V CDR1 and CDR2: SGHVS, FNYEAQ. The junction had 10 bases not matched to a gene; V was cut back by 5 bases and J by 1 base. This CDR3 is 17 amino acids long. The CDR3 protein is CASSNPRGGESYNEQFF. The CDR3 DNA is TGTGCCAGCAGCAATCCTCGGGGGGGCGAATCCTACAATGAGCAGTTCTTC.

This clonotype was detected only a few times. This chain links TRBV15 with TRBJ1-2; D is ambiguous. Trimming shortened V by 0 bases and J by 4 bases, and 12 bases separated the two germline ends. This CDR3 contains 15 residues. CDR1 and CDR2 (germline): LNHNV, YYDKDF (reference sequence). The CDR3 sequence is CATSRDRGAGYGYTF. As DNA, the CDR3 is TGTGCCACCAGCAGAGATAGAGGAGCGGGCTATGGCTACACCTTC.

This clonotype was counted a few times. V and J are TRBV7-6 and TRBJ1-5; tentatively, D is TRBD1 (5 bases). Germline CDR1 SGHVS, CDR2 FNYEAQ. Trimming cost V 2 bases and J 7 bases, with 12 bases left between them. This CDR3 is built from 14 residues. CDR3 region: CASSLPGVGQPQHF. CDR3 nucleotides: TGTGCCAGCAGCTTACCGGGGGTGGGGCAGCCCCAGCATTTT.

The chain combines TRBV3-1 with TRBJ1-1; D may be TRBD1 (6 bases). Germline assignment: CDR1 LGHDT and CDR2 YNNKEL (reference sequence). The CDR3 has 14 amino acids. Trimming cost V 3 bases and J 5 bases, with 13 bases left between them. The CDR3 loop reads CASSHPGGRTEAFF. The CDR3 DNA reads as TGTGCCAGCAGCCACCCTGGGGGGCGGACTGAAGCTTTCTTT. The full variable domain, completed using reference TRBV3-1 and TRBJ1-1, is DTAVSQTPKYLVTQMGNDKSIKCEQNLGHDTMYWYKQDSKKFLKIMFSYNNKELIINETVPNRFSPKSPDKAHLNLHINSLELGDSAVYFCASSHPGGRTEAFFGQGTRLTVV.

The gene calls are TRBV4-3 and TRBJ1-4; a possible D gene is TRBD1 (5 bases). Between the trimmed V and J ends, which lost 1 base and 3 bases, there was a span of 9 bases. The germline gives CDR1 LGHNA, CDR2 YSLEER. This CDR3 comprises 15 residues. The CDR3 DNA reads as TGCGCCAGCAGCCAAGGTCACAGGCCTAATGAAAAACTGTTTTTT. Its translation: CASSQGHRPNEKLFF.